The 28 T cell receptor beta chains presented below share a single source sample, sequenced in a study of blood T cell repertoires in COVID-19. The data were produced by immunoSEQ multiplex PCR, yet TCRdb's version contains in-frame clones alone and is incomplete. The repertoire consists of approximately 60,000 clones, with approximately 79% occurring once and the leading ten covering approximately 3%. The specimen was peripheral blood. The receptor source for this set is a man in his 60s with acute or convalescent COVID-19.

V gene TRBV30 combines with J gene TRBJ2-7, with TRBD1 as a possible D gene (6 bases). Trimming took off 5 bases at V and 0 bases at J, with 11 bases between the two ends. This CDR3 contains 13 residues. Germline CDR1 GTSNPN, CDR2 SVGIG (reference sequence). The CDR3 protein is CAWDRQSSYEQYF. CDR3 bases: TGTGCCTGGGACAGGCAAAGCTCCTACGAGCAGTACTTC.

This chain uses TRBV5-1 with TRBJ2-7; D possibly corresponds to TRBD2 (6 bases). The V end lost 0 bases, the J end lost 7 bases, and 14 bases lay between the germline ends. This CDR3 has 14 residues. Germline CDR1 reads SGHRS; CDR2 reads YFSETQ. CDR3 residues: CASSLAPTAGEQYF. CDR3 coding DNA: TGCGCCAGCAGCTTGGCTCCCACTGCGGGAGAGCAGTACTTC.

This chain uses TRBV30 with TRBJ1-1; perhaps TRBD1 as D (5 bases). The CDR3 contains 14 residues. Germline CDR1 and CDR2: GTSNPN and SVGIG (reference sequence). V lost 2 bases to trimming and J lost 5 bases, with 15 bases between them. The CDR3 coding sequence is TGTGCCTGGAGTTTAGGGGCCTCAACGACTGAAGCTTTCTTT. Its protein is CAWSLGASTTEAFF.

V is TRBV29-1 and J is TRBJ2-1; 10 positions agree with TRBD2. The CDR3 totals 12 residues. Germline values: CDR1 SQVTM, CDR2 ANQGSEA. V lost 6 bases, J lost 6 bases, and 2 bases stayed unmatched. The CDR3 loop is CSVERGGNEQFF. Here the CDR3 DNA reads TGCAGCGTGGAGCGGGGGGGCAATGAGCAGTTCTTC.

V and J are TRBV18 and TRBJ2-5; 9 bases align to TRBD1. The CDR3 length is 14 residues. Germline V gene data show CDR1 as KGHSH and CDR2 as LQKENI. Trimming removed 3 bases from V and 5 bases from J; junction bases left unmatched: 4. In nucleotides, the CDR3 is TGTGCCAGCTCACCGGGGACAGGGCGCGAGACCCAGTACTTC. Its protein product is CASSPGTGRETQYF. The variable domain in full, completed from reference TRBV18 and TRBJ2-5, reads NAGVMQNPRHLVRRRGQEARLRCSPMKGHSHVYWYRQLPEEGLKFMVYLQKENIIDESGMPKERFSAEFPKEGPSILRIQQVVRGDSAAYFCASSPGTGRETQYFGPGTRLLVL.

The rearrangement links TRBV29-1 to TRBJ1-1, with D possibly matching TRBD1 (5 bases). Trimming pared 7 bases from V and 7 bases from J, leaving 16 bases between. Germline lookup yields CDR1 SQVTM and CDR2 ANQGSEA. CDR3 length: 12 residues. As DNA, the CDR3 is TGCAGCGCTAGGGGTTTGTACGGTGAAGCTTTCTTT. It specifies CSARGLYGEAFF.

The CDR3 loop reads CASSYGGGSYGYTF. The CDR3 coding sequence is TGCGCCAGCAGCTACGGAGGGGGCTCATATGGCTACACCTTC. The chain joins TRBV5-1 to TRBJ1-2; 7 bases agree with TRBD1. V lost 3 bases to trimming and J lost 5 bases; unmatched junction nucleotides: 7. The germline V gene encodes CDR1 SGHRS and CDR2 YFSETQ. CDR3 length: 14 residues.

V is TRBV7-2 and J is TRBJ2-7, with 9 bases that match TRBD1. The trim removed 5 bases at V and 2 bases at J, leaving 7 bases unmatched. The length of the CDR3 is 15 residues. Germline CDR1 and CDR2: SGHTA and FQGNSA. The CDR3 is CASSRRTGAPYEQYF. In DNA, the CDR3 is TGTGCCAGCAGCCGCCGGACAGGGGCCCCCTACGAGCAGTACTTC.

V and J are TRBV14 and TRBJ2-7; 10 bases are a match to TRBD1. Looked up from germline, CDR1 is SGHDN and CDR2 is FVKESK. Trimming removed 3 bases from V and 3 bases from J; junction bases left unmatched: 5. The CDR3 has 15 amino acids. The chain's CDR3 is CASSQTGGPFYEQYF. As DNA, the CDR3 is TGTGCCAGCAGCCAGACAGGGGGCCCATTCTACGAGCAGTACTTC.

A single count supports this clone. The V gene is TRBV5-4, the J gene TRBJ1-1; TRBD1 might be the D (6 bases). This CDR3 region has 15 residues. The ends were cut back, 4 bases at V and 1 base at J, with 14 bases in the middle. From germline, CDR1 is SGHNT and CDR2 YYREEE (reference sequence). The CDR3 DNA reads TGTGCCAGCAGCCTCAAGGGGGAAGGGAACACTGAAGCTTTCTTT. Amino acid sequence: CASSLKGEGNTEAFF.

This clone was detected only once. V usage is TRBV4-1 and J usage is TRBJ2-7, with 11 bases aligning to TRBD1. The length of the CDR3 is 16 residues. Per germline, CDR1 MGHRA and CDR2 YSYEKL. The junction had 11 bases not matched to a gene; V was cut back by 4 bases and J by 6 bases. CDR3 sequence reads: CASSPGVGQGAGEQYF. The CDR3 DNA reads TGCGCCAGCAGCCCGGGTGTAGGACAGGGGGCTGGCGAGCAGTACTTC.

This clone was detected only a few times. The chain recombines TRBV7-2 with TRBJ1-5; 8 bases map to TRBD1. The CDR3 has 16 residues. J was trimmed by 2 bases and V by 2 bases; bases with no gene match: 5. Germline V gene lookup returns CDR1 SGHTA and CDR2 FQGNSA. As DNA, the CDR3 is TGTGCCAGCAGCTTACCAGGGGGCGCGGGCAATCAGCCCCAGCATTTT. Amino acid sequence: CASSLPGGAGNQPQHF.

This clone was seen a single time. The chain links TRBV27 to TRBJ2-3; TRBD1 agrees at 7 bases. CDR3 length: 15 amino acids. The junction had 8 bases not matched to a gene; V was cut back by 3 bases and J by 5 bases. CDR1 and CDR2 from the germline V gene are MNHEY and SMNVEV (reference sequence). The CDR3 region is CASSLDRTRGDTQYF. CDR3 coding DNA: TGTGCCAGCAGTTTGGACAGGACCCGGGGAGATACGCAGTATTTT.

The CDR3 DNA sequence: TGTGCCAGCTCCCCGACACAAAGCTACGAGCAGTACTTC. Translating gives CASSPTQSYEQYF. V usage is TRBV18 and J usage is TRBJ2-7; D is unclear. V was cut by 6 bases and J by 3 bases, with 12 bases left in between. The CDR3 consists of 13 residues. Germline CDR1 reads KGHSH; CDR2 reads LQKENI.

This clone was seen more than once but under ten times. V and J are TRBV27 and TRBJ2-7; maybe TRBD2 (7 bases). The CDR3 has 16 residues. The V and J ends lost 7 bases and 5 bases respectively, with 24 bases between them. Germline lookup yields CDR1 MNHEY and CDR2 SMNVEV (reference sequence). This CDR3 is CASTSGEGGPIHEQYF. The CDR3 coding sequence is TGTGCCAGCACCTCAGGGGAGGGGGGGCCCATTCACGAGCAGTACTTC.

The chain uses TRBV15 and TRBJ2-7; perhaps TRBD2 as D (6 bases). The CDR3 is 14 amino acids. Germline CDR1 and CDR2: LNHNV and YYDKDF (reference sequence). The ends were cut back, 1 base at V and 3 bases at J, with 10 bases in the middle. In nucleotides, the CDR3 is TGTGCCACCAGCAGAGCGGAGGGGTACTACGAGCAGTACTTC. Its translation: CATSRAEGYYEQYF.

This clone was seen just once. V usage is TRBV19 and J usage is TRBJ1-4; D possibly corresponds to TRBD1 (6 bases). CDR1 is LNHDA, CDR2 SQIVND, per germline (reference sequence). CDR3 size: 14 residues. V was shortened by 4 bases and J by 5 bases, with 11 bases between the two germline ends. CDR3 region: CASSRWTDNEKLFF. The CDR3 nucleotides are TGTGCCAGTAGTAGGTGGACAGACAATGAAAAACTGTTTTTT.

The V call is TRBV6-5, the J call TRBJ1-4, with no clear D. This CDR3 has 15 amino acids. Between the trimmed V and J ends, which lost 6 bases and 0 bases, there was a span of 11 bases. In germline, CDR1 is MNHEY, CDR2 SVGAGI. The CDR3 sequence: CASSRDVATNEKLFF. CDR3 nucleotides: TGTGCCAGCAGCCGCGATGTTGCAACTAATGAAAAACTGTTTTTT.

This clone was detected many times. The gene calls are TRBV5-5 and TRBJ1-1, with D hard to call. The CDR3 is 15 amino acids. Germline V gene sequence: CDR1 SGHKS, CDR2 YYEKEE (reference sequence). V was pared by 0 bases and J by 0 bases, with 9 bases between. The CDR3 here is CASSLDGLMNTEAFF. In DNA, the CDR3 is TGTGCCAGCAGCTTGGATGGCTTAATGAACACTGAAGCTTTCTTT.

This chain uses TRBV7-6 with TRBJ1-2; 8 positions match TRBD1. V lost 0 bases to trimming and J lost 10 bases; unmatched junction nucleotides: 1. The CDR3 covers 12 residues. The germline CDR1 and CDR2 sequences are SGHVS and FNYEAQ. The DNA for the CDR3 is TGTGCCAGCAGCTTAGCGACAGGGGACTACACCTTC. The encoded protein is CASSLATGDYTF.

Turning to this clone: Other nucleotide sequences in the sample specify the same CDR3. The CDR3 DNA is TGTGCCAGCAGTGACAGGACTAGCACAGATACGCAGTATTTT. This codes for CASSDRTSTDTQYF. The chain carries TRBV2 and TRBJ2-3; a weak D match, TRBD2 (5 bases). Between the trimmed V and J ends, which lost 3 bases and 0 bases, there was a span of 7 bases. CDR1 is SNHLY, CDR2 FYNNEI, per germline. The CDR3 length is 14 residues.

This sequence joins TRBV24-1 and TRBJ1-2; no clear D gene. The CDR3 sequence is 10 residues long. Germline V gene data show CDR1 as KGHDR and CDR2 as SFDVKD. V lost 10 bases to trimming and J lost 4 bases, with 6 bases between them. DNA for the CDR3: TGTGCCACGTACGGCTATGGCTACACCTTC. Residues: CATYGYGYTF.

This clone was seen only a few times. V is TRBV6-5 and J is TRBJ2-7; 7 bases align to TRBD1. CDR3 length: 14 residues. With V trimmed by 7 bases and J by 1 base, 7 bases remained unmatched. Germline V gene sequence: CDR1 MNHEY, CDR2 SVGAGI. The CDR3 DNA follows: TGTGCCAGCATCAAAGGGGACAGTTCCTACGAGCAGTACTTC. Translation: CASIKGDSSYEQYF.

The rearrangement uses TRBV6-4 and TRBJ1-2; 10 bases match TRBD1. V was clipped by 6 bases and J by 7 bases; unmatched bases: 8. Per the germline V gene, CDR1 is MRHNA and CDR2 is SNTAGT. The CDR3 extends over 14 amino acids. CDR3 nucleotides: TGTGCCAGCAGCAGGGACAGGGGTTTTTCTGGCTACACCTTC. This encodes CASSRDRGFSGYTF.

The gene calls are TRBV5-1 and TRBJ2-7, with 8 bases identical to TRBD1. Trimming at V came to 4 bases and at J to 2 bases, leaving 8 bases not matched to a gene. The germline gives CDR1 SGHRS, CDR2 YFSETQ. This CDR3 has 15 amino acids. In nucleotides, the CDR3 is TGCGCCAGCAGCCAGTGGACAGGGATCCCCTACGAGCAGTACTTC. This sequence encodes CASSQWTGIPYEQYF.

The chain links TRBV6-5 to TRBJ2-7; the match to TRBD2 covers 7 bases. The germline V gene has CDR1 MNHEY and CDR2 SVGAGI. V dropped 4 bases and J dropped 5; count of bases not matched to a gene: 8. The CDR3 spans 14 residues. The CDR3 is CASSSVDGTNEQYF. The CDR3 nucleotides read TGTGCCAGCAGTTCCGTGGACGGGACTAACGAGCAGTACTTC.

The chain carries TRBV23-1 and TRBJ2-7; D uncertain. TRBV23-1 is flagged as an ORF with uncertain function. The CDR3 length is 13 residues. V was trimmed by 0 bases and J by 3 bases, leaving 6 bases between them. DNA of the CDR3: TGCGCCAGCAGTCAATCGTCCAACTACGAGCAGTACTTC. Amino acid sequence: CASSQSSNYEQYF.

There are a few counts of this clone. The chain links TRBV5-8 to TRBJ1-3; possibly TRBD1 for D (6 bases). The V end was cut by 2 bases, the J end by 2 bases, with 11 bases between. Looked up from germline, CDR1 is SGHTS and CDR2 is YDEGEE. The length of the CDR3 is 15 residues. CDR3 loop: CASSFTGRTGNTIYF. CDR3 bases: TGTGCCAGCAGCTTTACAGGGAGAACTGGAAACACCATATATTTT.